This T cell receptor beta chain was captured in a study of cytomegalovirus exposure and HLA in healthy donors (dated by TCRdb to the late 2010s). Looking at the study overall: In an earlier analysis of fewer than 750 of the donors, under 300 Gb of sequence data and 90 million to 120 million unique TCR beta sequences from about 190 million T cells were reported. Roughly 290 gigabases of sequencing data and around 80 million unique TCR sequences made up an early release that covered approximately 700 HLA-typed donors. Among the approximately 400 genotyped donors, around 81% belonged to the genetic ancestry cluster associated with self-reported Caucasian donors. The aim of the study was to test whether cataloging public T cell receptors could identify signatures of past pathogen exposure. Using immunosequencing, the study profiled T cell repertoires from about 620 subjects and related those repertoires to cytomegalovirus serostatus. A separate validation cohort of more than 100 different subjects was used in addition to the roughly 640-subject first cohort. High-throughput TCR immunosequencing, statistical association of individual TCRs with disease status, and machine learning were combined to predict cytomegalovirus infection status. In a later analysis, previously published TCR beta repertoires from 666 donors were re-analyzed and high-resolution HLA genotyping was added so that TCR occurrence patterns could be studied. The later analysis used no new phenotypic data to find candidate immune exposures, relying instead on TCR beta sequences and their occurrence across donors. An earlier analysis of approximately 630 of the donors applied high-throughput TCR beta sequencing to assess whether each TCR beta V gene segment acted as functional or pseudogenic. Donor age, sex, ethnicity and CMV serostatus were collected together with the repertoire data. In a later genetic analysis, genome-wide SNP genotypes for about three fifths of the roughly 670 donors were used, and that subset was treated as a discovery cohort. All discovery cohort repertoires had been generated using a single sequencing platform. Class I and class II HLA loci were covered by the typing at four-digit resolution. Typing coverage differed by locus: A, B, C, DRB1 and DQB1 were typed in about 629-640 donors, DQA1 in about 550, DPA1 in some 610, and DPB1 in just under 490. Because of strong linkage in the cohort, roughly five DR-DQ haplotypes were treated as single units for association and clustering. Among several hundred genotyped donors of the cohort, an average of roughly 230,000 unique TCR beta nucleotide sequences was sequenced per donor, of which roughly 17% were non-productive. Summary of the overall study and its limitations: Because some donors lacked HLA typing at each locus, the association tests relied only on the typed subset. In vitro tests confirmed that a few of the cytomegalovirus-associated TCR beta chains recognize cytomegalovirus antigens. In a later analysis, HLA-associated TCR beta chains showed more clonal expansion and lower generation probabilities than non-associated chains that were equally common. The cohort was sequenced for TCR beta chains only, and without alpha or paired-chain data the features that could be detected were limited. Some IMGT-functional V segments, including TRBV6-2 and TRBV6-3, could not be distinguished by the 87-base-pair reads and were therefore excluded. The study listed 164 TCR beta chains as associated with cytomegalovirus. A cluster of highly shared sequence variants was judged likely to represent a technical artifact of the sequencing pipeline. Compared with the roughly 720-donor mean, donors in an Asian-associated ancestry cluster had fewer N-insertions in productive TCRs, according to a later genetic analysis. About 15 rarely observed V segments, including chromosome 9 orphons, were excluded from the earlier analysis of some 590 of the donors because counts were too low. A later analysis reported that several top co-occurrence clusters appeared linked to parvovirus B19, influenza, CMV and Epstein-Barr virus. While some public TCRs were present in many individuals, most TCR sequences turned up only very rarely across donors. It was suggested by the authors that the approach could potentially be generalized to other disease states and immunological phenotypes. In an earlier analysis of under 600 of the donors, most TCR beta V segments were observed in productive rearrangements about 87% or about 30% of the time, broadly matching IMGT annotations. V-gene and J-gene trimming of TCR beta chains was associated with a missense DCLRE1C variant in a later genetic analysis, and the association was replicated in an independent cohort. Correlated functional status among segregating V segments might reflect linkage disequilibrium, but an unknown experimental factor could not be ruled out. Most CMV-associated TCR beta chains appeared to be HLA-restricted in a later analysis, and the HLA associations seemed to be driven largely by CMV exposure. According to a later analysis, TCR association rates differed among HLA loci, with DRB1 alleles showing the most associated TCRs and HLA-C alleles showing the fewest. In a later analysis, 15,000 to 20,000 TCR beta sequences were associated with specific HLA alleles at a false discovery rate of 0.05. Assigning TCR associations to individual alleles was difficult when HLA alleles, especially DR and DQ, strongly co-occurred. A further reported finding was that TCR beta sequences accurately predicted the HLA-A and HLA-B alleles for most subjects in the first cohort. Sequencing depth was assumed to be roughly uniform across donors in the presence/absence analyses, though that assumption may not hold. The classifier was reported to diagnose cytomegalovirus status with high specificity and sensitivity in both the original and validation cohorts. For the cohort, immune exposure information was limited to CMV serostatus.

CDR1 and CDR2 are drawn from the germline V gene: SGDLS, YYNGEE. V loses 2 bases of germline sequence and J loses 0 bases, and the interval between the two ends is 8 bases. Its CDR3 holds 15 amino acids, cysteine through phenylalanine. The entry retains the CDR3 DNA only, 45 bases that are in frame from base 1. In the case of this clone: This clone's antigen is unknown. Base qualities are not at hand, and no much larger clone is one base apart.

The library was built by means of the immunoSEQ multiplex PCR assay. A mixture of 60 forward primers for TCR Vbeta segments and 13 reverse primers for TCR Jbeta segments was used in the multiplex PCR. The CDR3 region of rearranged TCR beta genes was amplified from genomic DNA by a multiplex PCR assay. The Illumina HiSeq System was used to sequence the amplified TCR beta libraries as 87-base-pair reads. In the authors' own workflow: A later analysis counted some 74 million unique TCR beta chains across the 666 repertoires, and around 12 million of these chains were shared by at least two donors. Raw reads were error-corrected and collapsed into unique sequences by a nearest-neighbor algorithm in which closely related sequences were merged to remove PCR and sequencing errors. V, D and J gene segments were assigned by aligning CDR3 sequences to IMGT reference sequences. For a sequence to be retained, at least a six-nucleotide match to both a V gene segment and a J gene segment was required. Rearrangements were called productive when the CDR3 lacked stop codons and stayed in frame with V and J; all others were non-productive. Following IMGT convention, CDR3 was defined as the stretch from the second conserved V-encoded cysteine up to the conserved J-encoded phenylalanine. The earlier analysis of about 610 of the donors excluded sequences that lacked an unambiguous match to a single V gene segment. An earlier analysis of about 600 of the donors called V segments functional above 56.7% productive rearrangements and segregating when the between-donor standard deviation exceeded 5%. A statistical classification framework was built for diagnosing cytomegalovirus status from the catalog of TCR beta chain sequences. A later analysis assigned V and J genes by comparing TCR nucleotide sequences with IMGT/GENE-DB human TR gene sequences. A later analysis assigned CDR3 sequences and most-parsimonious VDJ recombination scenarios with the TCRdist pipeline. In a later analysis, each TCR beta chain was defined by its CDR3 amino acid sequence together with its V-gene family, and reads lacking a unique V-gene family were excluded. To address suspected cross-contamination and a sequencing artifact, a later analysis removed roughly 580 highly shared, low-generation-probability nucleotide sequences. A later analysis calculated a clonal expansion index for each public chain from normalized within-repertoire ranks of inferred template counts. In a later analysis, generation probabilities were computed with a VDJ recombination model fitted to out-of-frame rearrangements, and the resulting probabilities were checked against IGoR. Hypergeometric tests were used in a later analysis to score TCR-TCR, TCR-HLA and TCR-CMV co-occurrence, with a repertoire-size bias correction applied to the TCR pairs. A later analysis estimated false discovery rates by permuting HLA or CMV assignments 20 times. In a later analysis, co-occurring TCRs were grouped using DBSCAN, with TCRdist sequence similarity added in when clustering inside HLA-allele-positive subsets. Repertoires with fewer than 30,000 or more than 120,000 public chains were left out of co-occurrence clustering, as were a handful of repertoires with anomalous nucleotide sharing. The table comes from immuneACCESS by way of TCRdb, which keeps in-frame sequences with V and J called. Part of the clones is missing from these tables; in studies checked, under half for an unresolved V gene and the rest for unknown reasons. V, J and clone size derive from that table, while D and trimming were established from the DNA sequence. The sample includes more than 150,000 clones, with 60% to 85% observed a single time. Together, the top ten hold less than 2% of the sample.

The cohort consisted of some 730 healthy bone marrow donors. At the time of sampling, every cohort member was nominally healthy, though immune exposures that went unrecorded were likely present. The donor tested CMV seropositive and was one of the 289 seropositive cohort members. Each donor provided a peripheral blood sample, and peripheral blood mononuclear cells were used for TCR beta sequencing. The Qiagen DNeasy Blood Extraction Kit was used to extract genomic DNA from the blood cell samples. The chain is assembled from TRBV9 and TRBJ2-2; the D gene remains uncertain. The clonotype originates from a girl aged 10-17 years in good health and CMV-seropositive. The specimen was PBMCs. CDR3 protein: CASSVGDSNTGELFF. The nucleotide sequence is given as TGTGCCAGCAGCGTCGGAGACTCGAACACCGGGGAGCTGTTTTTT.